A selection of T cell receptor beta chains follows, all from one sample in a study of blood T cell repertoires in COVID-19. Sequenced by immunoSEQ multiplex PCR; TCRdb stores in-frame clones only, minus some. The sample holds around 81,000 clones, 60% to 80% seen once. The sequenced sample was peripheral blood. The receptors were sampled from a human donor in a cohort sampled during active COVID-19. CDR3s include the opening cysteine and the closing phenylalanine or tryptophan. D genes are given only for firm matches. The size field is filled for only some rows; it gives once, few, many or a size class.

d_gene	v_gene	abundance	j_gene	CDR3aa	CDR3nt
TRBD1	TRBV19	.	TRBJ1-5	CASRWQGGELQPQHF	TGTGCCAGTAGGTGGCAGGGGGGAGAGCTTCAGCCCCAGCATTTT
TRBD2	TRBV6-2/TRBV6-3	.	TRBJ2-7	CASSQPGLAGGEQYF	TGTGCCAGCAGCCAGCCGGGACTAGCGGGGGGCGAGCAGTACTTC
.	TRBV2	.	TRBJ1-2	CASSPAGSGDYGYTF	TGTGCCAGCAGTCCCGCGGGATCGGGCGACTATGGCTACACCTTC
.	TRBV6-2/TRBV6-3	.	TRBJ1-5	CASSYRRGDQPQHF	TGTGCCAGCAGTTACAGGAGGGGCGATCAGCCCCAGCATTTT
.	TRBV9	.	TRBJ2-1	CASRVSDSYNEQFF	TGTGCCAGCAGGGTCTCAGACTCCTACAATGAGCAGTTCTTC
.	TRBV4-1	.	TRBJ1-1	CASSQDSKGRVSTEAFF	TGCGCCAGCAGCCAAGATTCCAAGGGCAGGGTCTCCACTGAAGCTTTCTTT
.	TRBV19	.	TRBJ1-1	CATVPRRPGGGLSTEAFF	TGTGCCACCGTCCCCAGGCGGCCGGGGGGAGGGTTGTCCACTGAAGCTTTCTTT
.	TRBV7-2	.	TRBJ2-5	CASSLAGQLETQYF	TGTGCCAGCAGCTTAGCGGGACAACTGGAGACCCAGTACTTC
TRBD1	TRBV9	.	TRBJ2-7	CASSPQSTPVGTGYYEQYF	TGTGCCAGCAGCCCACAAAGCACCCCCGTTGGGACAGGGTACTACGAGCAGTACTTC
.	TRBV30	once	TRBJ1-2	CAWSWSAEANYGYTF	TGTGCCTGGAGTTGGAGTGCGGAAGCTAACTATGGCTACACCTTC
.	TRBV2	.	TRBJ1-3	CASLTGRSGNTIYF	TGTGCCAGCTTGACAGGTCGCTCTGGAAACACCATATATTTT
TRBD2	TRBV5-1	few	TRBJ2-4	CASSLTGTSGGKAKNIQYF	TGCGCCAGCAGCTTGACCGGGACTAGCGGGGGCAAGGCCAAAAACATTCAGTACTTC
TRBD1	TRBV28	.	TRBJ2-4	CASSTQGALGIQYF	TGTGCCAGCAGTACCCAGGGGGCGCTGGGCATTCAGTACTTC
.	TRBV3-1/TRBV3-2	.	TRBJ2-5	CASSQLPGETQYF	TGTGCCAGCAGCCAATTGCCAGGAGAGACCCAGTACTTC
.	TRBV27	.	TRBJ1-5	CVSSRQAISNQPQHF	TGTGTCAGCAGTCGACAGGCGATTAGCAATCAGCCCCAGCATTTT
.	TRBV7-9	.	TRBJ1-1	CASSFGTGISEAFF	TGTGCCAGCAGCTTTGGAACAGGGATCTCTGAAGCTTTCTTT
.	TRBV27	.	TRBJ1-5	CASTLRGGGNQPQHF	TGTGCCAGCACCTTACGTGGGGGGGGCAATCAGCCCCAGCATTTT
TRBD2	TRBV4-1	.	TRBJ2-3	CASRTTSGRDTQYF	TGCGCCAGCAGGACGACTAGCGGGAGGGATACGCAGTATTTT
.	TRBV7-2	once	TRBJ2-5	CASSLKAGLWETQYF	TGTGCCAGCAGCTTAAAGGCAGGGTTGTGGGAGACCCAGTACTTC
.	TRBV7-3	few	TRBJ2-1	CASSSLARQYNEQFF	TGTGCCAGCAGCTCTCTCGCGAGACAGTACAATGAGCAGTTCTTC
.	TRBV5-1	.	TRBJ2-1	CASSLTQGNHEQFF	TGCGCCAGCAGCTTGACTCAGGGTAATCATGAGCAGTTCTTC
TRBD2	TRBV7-3	.	TRBJ2-3	CASSSSGIGTDTQYF	TGTGCCAGCAGCTCTAGCGGGATAGGAACAGATACGCAGTATTTT
.	TRBV7-2	.	TRBJ1-5	CASSLRGSGNQPQHF	TGTGCCAGCAGCTTAAGGGGGTCGGGCAATCAGCCCCAGCATTTT
.	TRBV7-6	.	TRBJ1-6	CASSFRRDSPLHF	TGTGCCAGCAGCTTTAGGAGGGATTCACCCCTCCACTTT
.	TRBV5-6	.	TRBJ2-1	CASSSHGGLSSYNEQFF	TGTGCCAGCAGCTCTCATGGGGGACTTAGCTCCTACAATGAGCAGTTCTTC
.	TRBV4-3	.	TRBJ2-7	CASSQERRTGYEQYF	TGCGCCAGCAGCCAAGAACGTCGCACAGGTTACGAGCAGTACTTC
TRBD1	TRBV18	once	TRBJ1-6	CASSPLTGGNSPLHF	TGTGCCAGCTCACCTCTAACAGGGGGGAATTCACCCCTCCACTTT
.	TRBV6-6	medium-sized	TRBJ1-4	CASSKDLLGQNEKLFF	TGTGCCAGCAGCAAGGACTTACTGGGCCAAAATGAAAAACTGTTTTTT
.	TRBV7-9	few	TRBJ1-4	CASTRDGSEKLFF	TGTGCCAGCACCCGAGACGGGAGCGAAAAACTGTTTTTT
TRBD1	TRBV6-5	medium-sized	TRBJ2-7	CASSKGQTLREQYF	TGTGCCAGCAGTAAGGGACAGACTTTACGGGAGCAGTACTTC
.	TRBV9	.	TRBJ2-6	CASSVAMVSGANVLTF	TGTGCCAGCAGCGTAGCTATGGTCTCTGGGGCCAACGTCCTGACTTTC
.	TRBV6-5	.	TRBJ1-3	CASSYSAGNTIYF	TGTGCCAGCAGTTATAGTGCCGGAAACACCATATATTTT
TRBD1	TRBV5-1	once	TRBJ2-6	CASSLDGQDSSGANVLTF	TGCGCCAGCAGCTTGGATGGACAGGACAGCTCTGGGGCCAACGTCCTGACTTTC
TRBD2	TRBV9	once	TRBJ2-5	CASSVALAGGIQETQYF	TGTGCCAGCAGCGTCGCGTTAGCGGGGGGTATACAAGAGACCCAGTACTTC
TRBD1	TRBV9	.	TRBJ1-1	CASSVDRGRGNTEAFF	TGTGCCAGCAGCGTTGACAGGGGCCGGGGGAACACTGAAGCTTTCTTT
.	TRBV7-9	.	TRBJ1-1	CASTRNTEAFF	TGTGCCAGCACGCGGAACACTGAAGCTTTCTTT
.	TRBV5-4	few	TRBJ1-2	CASSLGGSYGYTF	TGTGCCAGCAGCTTGGGCGGATCCTATGGCTACACCTTC
TRBD2	TRBV6-9	.	TRBJ2-7	CASTKGLAGYEQYF	TGTGCCAGCACCAAAGGACTAGCGGGCTACGAGCAGTACTTC
.	TRBV19	.	TRBJ2-7	CASSQMGTTYEQYF	TGTGCCAGTAGTCAAATGGGGACAACCTACGAGCAGTACTTC
.	TRBV28	.	TRBJ2-1	CASSLAGSSYNEQFF	TGTGCCAGCAGTTTAGCGGGGAGCTCCTACAATGAGCAGTTCTTC
.	TRBV24-1	.	TRBJ1-2	CATSDGGYGYTF	TGTGCCACCAGTGACGGGGGCTATGGCTACACCTTC
TRBD2	TRBV11-2	.	TRBJ2-3	CASSLDLAGGLDTQYF	TGTGCCAGCAGCTTAGATTTAGCGGGGGGGCTTGATACGCAGTATTTT
TRBD1	TRBV5-4	.	TRBJ1-2	CASSLQGVYGYTF	TGTGCCAGCAGCTTGCAGGGGGTGTATGGCTACACCTTC
.	TRBV19	.	TRBJ1-4	CASKRLGTYSTNEKLFF	TGTGCCAGTAAGAGGTTAGGCACCTATTCAACTAATGAAAAACTGTTTTTT
.	TRBV5-5	.	TRBJ1-4	CASSLFGGEDEKLFF	TGTGCCAGCAGCTTGTTCGGAGGAGAGGATGAAAAACTGTTTTTT
.	TRBV5-5	.	TRBJ2-3	CASSLGVAGADTQYF	TGTGCCAGCAGCTTGGGAGTGGCAGGGGCAGATACGCAGTATTTT
TRBD1	TRBV14	.	TRBJ1-1	CASSQNRQGLMNTEAFF	TGTGCCAGCAGCCAGAATAGACAGGGCCTCATGAACACTGAAGCTTTCTTT
.	TRBV30	.	TRBJ2-7	CAWSVNLGDYEQYF	TGTGCCTGGAGTGTAAACCTAGGGGACTACGAGCAGTACTTC
TRBD1	TRBV25-1	.	TRBJ2-3	CASSGPGQGVSPYTQYF	TGTGCCAGCAGTGGGCCGGGACAGGGGGTGAGCCCATATACGCAGTATTTT
.	TRBV7-9	few	TRBJ2-7	CASSTRGEQYF	TGTGCCAGCAGCACGAGAGGCGAGCAGTACTTC
TRBD1	TRBV10-3	.	TRBJ2-3	CAISESRQGYTDTQYF	TGTGCCATCAGTGAGTCGAGACAGGGTTACACAGATACGCAGTATTTT
.	TRBV6-1	.	TRBJ1-5	CASSEALPGGDQPQHF	TGTGCCAGCAGTGAAGCGCTTCCTGGGGGCGATCAGCCCCAGCATTTT
.	TRBV28	.	TRBJ1-1	CASIRGAHTEAFF	TGTGCCAGCATCCGGGGTGCACACACTGAAGCTTTCTTT